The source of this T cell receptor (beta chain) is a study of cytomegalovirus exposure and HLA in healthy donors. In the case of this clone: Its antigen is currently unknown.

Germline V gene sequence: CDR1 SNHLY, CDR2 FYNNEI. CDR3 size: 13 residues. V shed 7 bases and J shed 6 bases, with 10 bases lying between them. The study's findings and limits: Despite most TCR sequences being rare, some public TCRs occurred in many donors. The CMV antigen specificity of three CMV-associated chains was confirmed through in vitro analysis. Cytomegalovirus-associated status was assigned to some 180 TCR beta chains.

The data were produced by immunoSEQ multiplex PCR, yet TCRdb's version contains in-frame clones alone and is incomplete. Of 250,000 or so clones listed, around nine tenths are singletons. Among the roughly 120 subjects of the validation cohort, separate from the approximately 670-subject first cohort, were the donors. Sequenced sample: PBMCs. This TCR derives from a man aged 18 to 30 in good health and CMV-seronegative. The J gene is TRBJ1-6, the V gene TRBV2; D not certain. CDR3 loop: CASITASNSPLHF. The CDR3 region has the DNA TGTGCCAGCATCACAGCTTCTAATTCACCCCTCCACTTT.